This passage covers 19 T cell receptor beta chains from one sample sequenced in a study of T-cell reconstitution after alpha-beta-depleted transplantation in children. Unique molecular identifiers were incorporated during preparation of the TCRbeta library. TCRdb called the PCR reads again in MiXCR, with one record for every CDR3 protein. Among about 980,000 distinct CDR3 sequences, roughly 29% were seen once, and the ten largest hold roughly 27%. The sequencing used PBMCs, mostly from graft donor cells, collected 360 days after TCRalphabeta/CD19-depleted stem cell transplant. The receptors were sampled from a boy less than two years old who had a stem cell transplant for SCID, so the T cells may come from the graft donor.

There are a few counts of this clonotype. The rearrangement joins TRBV6-1 to TRBJ2-5; D call uncertain. V lost 4 bases to trimming and J lost 5 bases, with 14 bases between them. From germline, CDR1 is MNHNS and CDR2 SASEGT. The CDR3 spans 14 residues. CDR3: CASSGYSLDETQYF. The CDR3 bases are TGTGCCAGCAGTGGTTACAGTTTAGACGAGACCCAGTACTTC.

About this clonotype itself: The missing conserved phenylalanine or tryptophan at the end of this CDR3 makes a read error likely. The chain carries TRBV6-2 or TRBV6-3 and TRBJ2-7, with a weak D call TRBD1 (6 bases). V was cut by 5 bases and J by 3 bases, with 8 bases left in between. This CDR3 has 12 residues. Germline V gives CDR1 MNHEY, CDR2 SVGEGT. The CDR3 region has the DNA TGTGCCAGCAGTCAACAGGGCTACGAGCAGTACTCC. Amino acid sequence: CASSQQGYEQYS.

The chain couples TRBV20-1 to TRBJ2-3; the D call may be TRBD1 or TRBD2 (5 bases each). V lost 3 bases, J lost 1 base, and 11 bases lay in between. Germline V gene sequence: CDR1 DFQATT, CDR2 SNEGSKA (reference sequence). The CDR3 contains 14 residues. As DNA, the CDR3 is TGCAGTGCTAGCGGGGCAAAAGGCACAGATACGCAGTATTTT. Its protein product is CSASGAKGTDTQYF.

This clonotype was seen a few times. The rearrangement links TRBV11-2 to TRBJ2-7; D tentatively reads TRBD1 or TRBD2 (6 bases each). Germline V gene data show CDR1 as SGHAT and CDR2 as FQNNGV. The CDR3 totals 14 residues. The V and J ends lost 0 bases and 5 bases respectively, with 11 bases between them. Here the CDR3 reads CASSLEGGGDEQYF. Here the CDR3 DNA reads TGTGCCAGCAGCTTAGAAGGGGGAGGTGACGAGCAGTACTTC. Looking up the rest from reference TRBV11-2 and TRBJ2-7 gives the full variable domain: EAGVAQSPRYKIIEKRQSVAFWCNPISGHATLYWYQQILGQGPKLLIQFQNNGVVDDSQLPKDRFSAERLKGVDSTLKIQPAKLEDSAVYLCASSLEGGGDEQYFGPGTRLTVT.

This clonotype has more than one count but fewer than ten. The chain links TRBV5-1 to TRBJ2-1; possibly TRBD1 for D (6 bases). From germline, CDR1 is SGHRS and CDR2 YFSETQ. CDR3 size: 14 residues. Trimming stripped 0 bases from V and 13 bases from J, with 17 bases between. The CDR3 loop reads CASSLVPGQKHQFF. As DNA, the CDR3 is TGCGCCAGCAGCTTGGTCCCTGGACAGAAGCATCAGTTCTTC.

V and J are TRBV7-9 and TRBJ2-5; no definite D call. Trimming pared 1 base from V and 4 bases from J, leaving 10 bases between. The CDR3 totals 14 residues. Germline lookup yields CDR1 SEHNR and CDR2 FQNEAQ (reference sequence). CDR3 in amino acids: CASSLDGSRETQYF. CDR3 nucleotides: TGTGCCAGCAGCTTAGATGGGTCTCGAGAGACCCAGTACTTC.

This clonotype was seen only a few times. The V gene is TRBV20-1, the J gene TRBJ1-3; weak D call: TRBD1 (5 bases). In germline, CDR1 is DFQATT, CDR2 SNEGSKA (reference sequence). CDR3 length equals 14 residues. Trimming shortened V by 6 bases and J by 2 bases, and 14 bases separated the two germline ends. The CDR3 is CSAGTGGTGNTIYF. DNA for the CDR3: TGCAGTGCCGGAACCGGGGGGACTGGAAACACCATATATTTT.

This clonotype has a handful of counts. V and J are TRBV29-1 and TRBJ2-3; the D is unclear. The ends were cut back, 4 bases at V and 0 bases at J, with 11 bases in the middle. The CDR3 loop spans 14 amino acids. Germline loops: CDR1 SQVTM, CDR2 ANQGSEA. CDR3 nucleotides: TGCAGCGTTGGTATCGTCCCTAGCACAGATACGCAGTATTTT. It yields the protein CSVGIVPSTDTQYF.

J is TRBJ2-2 and V is TRBV7-2; 11 bases line up with TRBD2. Germline V gene sequence: CDR1 SGHTA, CDR2 FQGNSA. The V gene end was trimmed by 3 bases and the J gene end by 0 bases; junction bases not matched to a gene: 6. This CDR3 has 18 amino acids. The CDR3 protein is CASSLRLAGSANTGELFF. The CDR3 coding sequence is TGTGCCAGCAGCTTGCGACTAGCGGGGAGTGCGAACACCGGGGAGCTGTTTTTT.

This chain uses TRBV12-3 or TRBV12-4 with TRBJ1-1; possible D gene TRBD1, 5 bases. Trimming took 0 bases from V and 1 from J, leaving 12 bases between them. The length of the CDR3 is 16 residues. CDR3 DNA sequence: TGTGCCAGCAGTTTAGCGCGGTCGGGGGGGAACACTGAAGCTTTCTTT. Residues: CASSLARSGGNTEAFF.

This clonotype was counted between two and nine times. The rearrangement uses TRBV7-8 and TRBJ2-3; no firm D call. Trimming took 5 bases from V and 6 from J, leaving 6 bases between them. The germline CDR1 and CDR2 sequences are SGHVS and FQNEAQ. This CDR3 spans 11 amino acids. The CDR3 DNA is TGTGCCAGCAGCATTTTCGATACGCAGTATTTT. It codes for CASSIFDTQYF.

The chain uses TRBV7-2 and TRBJ1-1; a weak D match, TRBD1 (5 bases). CDR3 size: 16 residues. In germline, CDR1 is SGHTA, CDR2 FQGNSA. With 1 base removed from V and 1 base from J, the gap between germline ends came to 13 bases. CDR3 sequence (DNA): TGTGCCAGCAGCTTAGACGGTCAGGGCTCGAACACTGAAGCTTTCTTT. Amino acid sequence: CASSLDGQGSNTEAFF.

The rearrangement links TRBV3-1 to TRBJ2-7; 10 nucleotides agree with TRBD1. J gave up 6 bases and V 1 base, and 9 bases lay outside the gene matches. The CDR3 is 16 residues long. Per the germline V gene, CDR1 is LGHDT and CDR2 is YNNKEL (reference sequence). The CDR3 DNA is TGTGCCAGCAGCCAAGTGAAGGCGACAGGGGGCGCCGAGCAGTACTTC. Translated: CASSQVKATGGAEQYF.

Remarks on this clonotype: Given a much more abundant clone one base away, this may be a read error. The chain links TRBV9 to TRBJ2-2; D may be TRBD1 (5 bases). Trimming removed 0 bases at V and 6 bases at J, with 6 bases between. Looked up from germline, CDR1 is SGDLS and CDR2 is YYNGEE. The CDR3 extends over 13 amino acids. CDR3 region: CASSVGRAGELFF. The CDR3 DNA is TGTGCCAGCAGCGTAGGCAGGGCCGGGGAGCTGTTTTTT.

This chain joins TRBV7-9 and TRBJ2-2, with a possible D match to TRBD1 (6 bases). CDR3 length equals 15 residues. Per germline, CDR1 SEHNR and CDR2 FQNEAQ (reference sequence). The V gene lost 5 bases and the J gene lost 0 bases, with 10 bases spanning the gap. As DNA, the CDR3 is TGTGCCAGCAGCCCAGGGGTAACGAACACCGGGGAGCTGTTTTTT. Amino acids: CASSPGVTNTGELFF.

In this sample, this clonotype turned up a few times. J is TRBJ2-2 and V is TRBV12-3 or TRBV12-4, with 7 bases aligning to TRBD1. The CDR3 has 15 amino acids. The V segment lost 2 bases and the J segment 3 bases; nucleotides outside the gene matches: 3. CDR3 in amino acids: CASSLRGGHTGELFF. The CDR3 region has the DNA TGTGCCAGCAGTTTAAGAGGGGGCCACACCGGGGAGCTGTTTTTT.

The CDR3 nucleotides read TGTGCCAGCAGCGTAGCAAGGGGTCCGAACACTGAAGCTTTCTTT. Amino acids: CASSVARGPNTEAFF. The J gene is TRBJ1-1, the V gene TRBV5-5, with D maybe TRBD1 (5 bases). Per the germline V gene, CDR1 is SGHKS and CDR2 is YYEKEE (reference sequence). The CDR3 is made up of 15 amino acids. The V and J ends lost 4 bases and 1 base respectively, with 14 bases between them.

This clonotype has more than one count but fewer than ten. The chain links TRBV7-3 to TRBJ2-5; the D gene is possibly TRBD2 (5 bases). The germline V gene encodes CDR1 SGHTA and CDR2 FQGTGA. This CDR3 region has 15 residues. V lost 0 bases, J lost 1 base, and 9 bases lay in between. CDR3: CASSLTGLAQETQYF. In nucleotides, the CDR3 is TGTGCCAGCAGCTTAACGGGCCTAGCCCAAGAGACCCAGTACTTC.

This clonotype appeared a few times. The CDR3, as DNA: TGTGCCACCAGCAAGGGGGGCCGACAGGTCGGAACAGATACGCAGTATTTT. Its translation: CATSKGGRQVGTDTQYF. The gene calls are TRBV15 and TRBJ2-3; D is perhaps TRBD1 or TRBD2 (6 bases each). Trimming took 4 bases from V and 3 from J, leaving 20 bases between them. CDR1 LNHNV and CDR2 YYDKDF come from the germline V gene (reference sequence). The CDR3 contains 17 residues.